These T cell receptor beta chains were read from a single sample in a study of OX40 agonist ivuxolimab in advanced cancers. Clones were sequenced by immunoSEQ multiplex PCR, and TCRdb holds only the in-frame ones, with some missing. The data contain over 20,000 clones, roughly four fifths of them singletons. The material was CD4+ or CD8+ T cells sorted from blood, obtained in a trial of the OX40 agonist ivuxolimab. These TCRs come from an adult with an advanced solid tumor such as melanoma, head and neck, liver or kidney cancer. Both conserved end residues are part of each CDR3. A D gene is named only where the DNA matches it firmly. Size values are once, few and many counts, or a class for expanded clones, and some rows have none.

>TRBJ2-5|.|.|TRBV7-9
CASSSWTEETQYF
TGTGCCAGCAGCTCGTGGACAGAAGAGACCCAGTACTTC
>TRBJ2-2|.|.|TRBV29-1
CSVESGEDGELFF
TGCAGCGTTGAGTCGGGGGAGGACGGGGAGCTGTTTTTT
>TRBJ2-2|.|.|TRBV30
CAWSPPGELFF
TGTGCCTGGAGTCCCCCCGGGGAGCTGTTTTTT
>TRBJ1-2|.|.|TRBV19
CASSLDTGMHYGYTF
TGTGCCAGTAGCCTAGACACAGGGATGCACTATGGCTACACCTTC
>TRBJ1-1|once|.|TRBV5-8
CASNSMNTEAFF
TGTGCCAGCAACTCCATGAACACTGAAGCTTTCTTT
>TRBJ1-1|.|.|TRBV27
CASSLLRGSTEAFF
TGTGCCAGCAGTTTATTGAGGGGAAGCACTGAAGCTTTCTTT
>TRBJ2-7|.|.|TRBV7-6
CASSSIPGRVIF
TGTGCCAGCAGCTCGATTCCGGGACGAGTGATTTTC
>TRBJ2-3|.|TRBD2|TRBV9
CASSVGGGLAGRTDTQYF
TGTGCCAGCAGCGTAGGTGGGGGGCTAGCGGGGCGCACAGATACGCAGTATTTT
>TRBJ1-1|few|.|TRBV5-4
CASRKWMGMNTEAFF
TGTGCCAGCAGGAAATGGATGGGAATGAACACTGAAGCTTTCTTT
>TRBJ1-5|few|.|TRBV4-1
CASSQDFSSNQPQHF
TGCGCCAGCAGCCAAGACTTCAGTAGCAATCAGCCCCAGCATTTT
>TRBJ2-4|.|TRBD1|TRBV28
CASSLSGTGLGIQYF
TGTGCCAGCAGTTTATCAGGGACAGGACTGGGCATTCAGTACTTC
>TRBJ1-4|.|.|TRBV19
CASSEYVGTDEKLFF
TGTGCCAGTAGTGAATATGTCGGGACGGATGAAAAACTGTTTTTT
>TRBJ2-1|few|TRBD2|TRBV7-9
CASSFSLGGTSGNEQFF
TGTGCCAGCAGCTTCTCTCTAGGGGGGACTAGTGGCAATGAGCAGTTCTTC
>TRBJ1-1|.|.|TRBV9
CASSVGQVRNTEAFF
TGTGCCAGCAGCGTAGGACAGGTTAGGAACACTGAAGCTTTCTTT
>TRBJ1-2|.|TRBD1|TRBV7-2
CASSWTGYGYTF
TGTGCCAGCAGCTGGACAGGGTATGGCTACACCTTC
>TRBJ2-1|once|.|TRBV20-1
CSATGVEQFF
TGCAGTGCTACCGGGGTTGAGCAGTTCTTC
>TRBJ1-5|.|.|TRBV11-2
CASSLDGPNQPQHF
TGTGCCAGCAGCTTAGATGGTCCCAATCAGCCCCAGCATTTT
>TRBJ1-2|.|.|TRBV7-9
CASSLQGRDYGYTF
TGTGCCAGCAGCTTACAGGGTCGGGACTATGGCTACACCTTC
>TRBJ1-5|.|.|TRBV19
CASSIGGRNQPQHF
TGTGCCAGTAGTATTGGGGGGAGGAATCAGCCCCAGCATTTT
>TRBJ2-5|.|.|TRBV7-7
CASSSQWGGEETQYF
TGTGCTAGCAGCTCGCAGTGGGGTGGAGAAGAGACCCAGTACTTC
>TRBJ1-1|.|.|TRBV19
CASWGSDTEAFF
TGTGCATCCTGGGGGTCGGACACTGAAGCTTTCTTT
>TRBJ1-2|.|TRBD1|TRBV28
CASSLYTGGDGYTF
TGTGCCAGCAGTTTATATACAGGGGGCGATGGCTACACCTTC
>TRBJ2-1|.|.|TRBV5-1
CASSYRYNEQFF
TGCGCCAGCAGCTACCGATACAATGAGCAGTTCTTC
>TRBJ2-3|once|.|TRBV28
CASSATDTDTQYF
TGTGCCAGCAGTGCGACAGACACAGATACGCAGTATTTT
>TRBJ2-7|.|.|TRBV6-1
CASSEPGRRGYEQYF
TGTGCCAGCAGTGAACCGGGACGAAGGGGGTATGAGCAGTACTTC
>TRBJ2-1|.|TRBD1|TRBV6-1
CASSPDRDPYNEQFF
TGTGCCAGCAGCCCAGACAGGGACCCCTACAATGAGCAGTTCTTC
>TRBJ2-3|.|.|TRBV7-9
CASSRDGADTQYF
TGTGCCAGCAGCCGCGACGGGGCAGATACGCAGTATTTT
>TRBJ1-4|.|.|TRBV10-3
CAISAMENGGLGEKLFF
TGTGCCATCAGTGCGATGGAGAATGGGGGCCTGGGTGAAAAACTGTTTTTT
>TRBJ1-4|.|.|TRBV11-2
CASSLGPGDEKLFF
TGTGCCAGCAGCTTAGGTCCGGGGGATGAAAAACTGTTTTTT
>TRBJ2-7|.|.|TRBV20-1
CSAISGTSSTF
TGCAGTGCCATAAGTGGCACCTCGAGTACCTTC
>TRBJ1-1|.|TRBD1|TRBV7-2
CASSSTGATEAFF
TGTGCCAGCAGCTCGACAGGGGCCACTGAAGCTTTCTTT
>TRBJ1-5|.|.|TRBV19
CASSIGAQPQHF
TGTGCCAGTAGTATCGGGGCCCAGCCCCAGCATTTT
>TRBJ1-2|.|.|TRBV28
CASSSPYTF
TGTGCCAGCAGTTCCCCCTACACCTTC
>TRBJ1-2|.|.|TRBV19
CASSMTALYGYTF
TGTGCCAGTAGTATGACAGCCCTCTATGGCTACACCTTC
>TRBJ1-1|.|TRBD1|TRBV4-3
CASSQGQGPTEAFF
TGCGCCAGCAGCCAAGGACAGGGACCCACTGAAGCTTTCTTT
>TRBJ2-1|.|TRBD2|TRBV5-4
CASSTGLAGDFHNEQFF
TGTGCCAGCAGCACGGGACTAGCGGGGGACTTCCACAATGAGCAGTTCTTC
>TRBJ1-2|.|TRBD1|TRBV28
CASSQTDRASDYGYTF
TGTGCCAGCAGCCAGACTGACAGGGCAAGTGACTATGGCTACACCTTC
>TRBJ2-2|.|.|TRBV7-2
CASSLGTGTGELFF
TGTGCCAGCAGCTTAGGAACAGGGACCGGGGAGCTGTTTTTT